This is a list of T cell receptor beta chains from one sample in a study of PD-1 blockade in classical Hodgkin lymphoma. Here immunoSEQ multiplex PCR was the method, and the copy in TCRdb shows in-frame clones only, minus some. The table records about 21,000 clones, around 94% of them present only once. The material sequenced was peripheral blood mononuclear cells (PBMCs). Source of these receptors: a human donor with classical Hodgkin lymphoma. The CDR3 runs from the conserved cysteine through the conserved F or W. A D gene is named only where the DNA matches it firmly. Some rows mark clone size as missing; the rest say once, few, many or name a class of expanded clone.

abundance: .; d_gene: .; j_gene: TRBJ2-4; v_gene: TRBV11-2; CDR3nt: TGTGCCAGCAGCTTAGATCGGGAAGCTTTTGTCAAAAACATTCAGTACTTC; CDR3aa: CASSLDREAFVKNIQYF
abundance: .; d_gene: .; j_gene: TRBJ2-5; v_gene: TRBV14; CDR3nt: TGTGCCAGCAGCCAAGGCAGGGGTTACGGACAAGAGACCCAGTACTTC; CDR3aa: CASSQGRGYGQETQYF
abundance: .; d_gene: .; j_gene: TRBJ2-2; v_gene: TRBV30; CDR3nt: TGTGCCTGGAGCCCCCCGGGCAGAGACACCGGGGAGCTGTTTTTT; CDR3aa: CAWSPPGRDTGELFF
abundance: .; d_gene: TRBD1; j_gene: TRBJ2-5; v_gene: TRBV2; CDR3nt: TGTGCCAGCAGAACCTTACAGGGGGGCCAAGAGACCCAGTACTTC; CDR3aa: CASRTLQGGQETQYF
abundance: .; d_gene: TRBD1; j_gene: TRBJ1-5; v_gene: TRBV6-1; CDR3nt: TGTGCCAGCAGTGAGAGGACAGGGCGTCAGCCCCAGCATTTT; CDR3aa: CASSERTGRQPQHF
abundance: .; d_gene: .; j_gene: TRBJ2-5; v_gene: TRBV5-6; CDR3nt: TGTGCCAGCAGCCGAGTGGGGCAAGAGACCCAGTACTTC; CDR3aa: CASSRVGQETQYF
abundance: .; d_gene: .; j_gene: TRBJ2-2; v_gene: TRBV5-1; CDR3nt: TGCGCCAGCAGCCGCCCGACAGGAAACACCGGGGAGCTGTTTTTT; CDR3aa: CASSRPTGNTGELFF
abundance: .; d_gene: .; j_gene: TRBJ1-1; v_gene: TRBV29-1; CDR3nt: TGCAGCGTTGACAGGGACACTGAAGCTTTCTTT; CDR3aa: CSVDRDTEAFF
abundance: few; d_gene: .; j_gene: TRBJ2-5; v_gene: TRBV15; CDR3nt: TGTGCCACCAGCAGAGATGGCTGGGGCCCAGAGACCCAGTACTTC; CDR3aa: CATSRDGWGPETQYF
abundance: .; d_gene: .; j_gene: TRBJ2-5; v_gene: TRBV29-1; CDR3nt: TGCAGCTCCAGAGGGGCCGAGGAGACCCAGTACTTC; CDR3aa: CSSRGAEETQYF
abundance: .; d_gene: .; j_gene: TRBJ2-7; v_gene: TRBV29-1; CDR3nt: TGCAGCGTTGAAAGGGGACAAGGGCCTCGCGAGCAGTACTTC; CDR3aa: CSVERGQGPREQYF
abundance: .; d_gene: .; j_gene: TRBJ1-1; v_gene: TRBV29-1; CDR3nt: TGCAGCGTTGTTTTCAAGGCGAACACTGAAGCTTTCTTT; CDR3aa: CSVVFKANTEAFF
abundance: .; d_gene: .; j_gene: TRBJ1-3; v_gene: TRBV7-9; CDR3nt: TGTGCCAGCAGCTTAGGACCCAGGGATCGAAACACCATATATTTT; CDR3aa: CASSLGPRDRNTIYF
abundance: .; d_gene: TRBD1; j_gene: TRBJ2-5; v_gene: TRBV9; CDR3nt: TGTGCCAGCAGCGTAGTCCCAGGGGGCGGAGAGACCCAGTACTTC; CDR3aa: CASSVVPGGGETQYF
abundance: .; d_gene: TRBD1; j_gene: TRBJ1-5; v_gene: TRBV5-8; CDR3nt: TGTGCCAGCAGCTTGACAGGGGGCTGGCAGCCCCAGCATTTT; CDR3aa: CASSLTGGWQPQHF
abundance: .; d_gene: TRBD1; j_gene: TRBJ2-3; v_gene: TRBV7-9; CDR3nt: TGTGCCAGCAGCTTCGAGGGGGCGAGCACAGATACGCAGTATTTT; CDR3aa: CASSFEGASTDTQYF
abundance: .; d_gene: TRBD1; j_gene: TRBJ2-7; v_gene: TRBV29-1; CDR3nt: TGCAGCGTGCTCGGACAGGGCTTATCCTACGAGCAGTACTTC; CDR3aa: CSVLGQGLSYEQYF
abundance: .; d_gene: .; j_gene: TRBJ2-5; v_gene: TRBV5-6; CDR3nt: TGTGCCAGCAGCTTGTGGAGGGGTCGGGGATTGCCCCAAGAGACCCAGTACTTC; CDR3aa: CASSLWRGRGLPQETQYF
abundance: once; d_gene: TRBD2; j_gene: TRBJ2-7; v_gene: TRBV7-2; CDR3nt: TGTGCCAGCAGCTTACTAGCGGGGGGGCCCTTCGAGCAGTACTTC; CDR3aa: CASSLLAGGPFEQYF
abundance: once; d_gene: .; j_gene: TRBJ1-2; v_gene: TRBV11-2; CDR3nt: TGTGCCAGCAGCTTAGACGTGGTTAACTATGGCTACACCTTC; CDR3aa: CASSLDVVNYGYTF
abundance: .; d_gene: TRBD1; j_gene: TRBJ2-3; v_gene: TRBV11-3; CDR3nt: TGTGCCAGCAGCCCCGGGACAGACACAGATACGCAGTATTTT; CDR3aa: CASSPGTDTDTQYF
abundance: .; d_gene: TRBD2; j_gene: TRBJ2-3; v_gene: TRBV6-1; CDR3nt: TGTGCCAGCAGTGAAGGGGAGGGCCGACGCACAGATACGCAGTATTTT; CDR3aa: CASSEGEGRRTDTQYF
abundance: .; d_gene: TRBD1; j_gene: TRBJ1-2; v_gene: TRBV6-5; CDR3nt: TGTGCCAGCAGTCCACCGCGGACAGGAAATGGCTACACCTTC; CDR3aa: CASSPPRTGNGYTF
abundance: .; d_gene: .; j_gene: TRBJ1-1; v_gene: TRBV2; CDR3nt: TGTGCCAGCAGTGGAGAAGTGGACACTGAAGCTTTCTTT; CDR3aa: CASSGEVDTEAFF
abundance: .; d_gene: TRBD1; j_gene: TRBJ1-5; v_gene: TRBV6-4; CDR3nt: TGTGCCAGCAGTGACTCGACTATACAGGGGGCCCGGGATCAGCCCCAGCATTTT; CDR3aa: CASSDSTIQGARDQPQHF
abundance: .; d_gene: .; j_gene: TRBJ2-7; v_gene: TRBV6-5; CDR3nt: TGTGCCAGCACCCCACCCCCAGGGTCCTACGAGCAGTACTTC; CDR3aa: CASTPPPGSYEQYF
abundance: .; d_gene: .; j_gene: TRBJ2-7; v_gene: TRBV30; CDR3nt: TGTGCCTGGAGTGTTTCCACCTACGAGCAGTACTTC; CDR3aa: CAWSVSTYEQYF
abundance: .; d_gene: .; j_gene: TRBJ1-4; v_gene: TRBV25-1; CDR3nt: TGTGCCAGCAGTGTTTCCAGGGGAGAAAAACTGTTTTTT; CDR3aa: CASSVSRGEKLFF
abundance: once; d_gene: TRBD2; j_gene: TRBJ2-7; v_gene: TRBV10-3; CDR3nt: TGTGCCATAGATAGCGGGGGGGCCGCCTACGAGCAGTACTTC; CDR3aa: CAIDSGGAAYEQYF
abundance: .; d_gene: .; j_gene: TRBJ2-6; v_gene: TRBV4-1; CDR3nt: TGCGCCAGCAGCCAGGACTCCCTTCTTCCCTCTGGGGCCAACGTCCTGACTTTC; CDR3aa: CASSQDSLLPSGANVLTF
abundance: .; d_gene: TRBD2; j_gene: TRBJ2-5; v_gene: TRBV28; CDR3nt: TGTGCCAGCAGTTTAAAAGGACTAGCGGGGGGGCGTTACAAAGAGACCCAGTACTTC; CDR3aa: CASSLKGLAGGRYKETQYF
abundance: .; d_gene: .; j_gene: TRBJ2-3; v_gene: TRBV13; CDR3nt: TGTGCCAGCAGCTTCAGGGGCCGAAGCACAGATACGCAGTATTTT; CDR3aa: CASSFRGRSTDTQYF
abundance: .; d_gene: .; j_gene: TRBJ1-4; v_gene: TRBV30; CDR3nt: TGTGCCTGGACCCTACAGCCTGGCAATGAAAAACTGTTTTTT; CDR3aa: CAWTLQPGNEKLFF
abundance: .; d_gene: TRBD1; j_gene: TRBJ2-1; v_gene: TRBV7-2; CDR3nt: TGTGCCAGCAGACAAACCGGGACAGGGGTCTACAATGAGCAGTTCTTC; CDR3aa: CASRQTGTGVYNEQFF
abundance: .; d_gene: TRBD2; j_gene: TRBJ2-5; v_gene: TRBV7-2; CDR3nt: TGTGCCAGCAGCCCGACTAGCGGGGGGGCCCTTCATGAGACCCAGTACTTC; CDR3aa: CASSPTSGGALHETQYF
abundance: .; d_gene: .; j_gene: TRBJ2-3; v_gene: TRBV5-1; CDR3nt: TGCGCCAGCAGCGCGGGACCGCAGGCCACAGATACGCAGTATTTT; CDR3aa: CASSAGPQATDTQYF
abundance: .; d_gene: TRBD2; j_gene: TRBJ2-7; v_gene: TRBV29-1; CDR3nt: TGCAGCGTTACAAGACCTGGTAGCGGGGGGCACGAGCAGTACTTC; CDR3aa: CSVTRPGSGGHEQYF
abundance: .; d_gene: .; j_gene: TRBJ1-2; v_gene: TRBV27; CDR3nt: TGTGCCAGCCCTTTGGGGCAGAGCTGCTATGGCTACACCTTC; CDR3aa: CASPLGQSCYGYTF
abundance: .; d_gene: .; j_gene: TRBJ1-4; v_gene: TRBV30; CDR3nt: TGTGCCTGCGAGGGCAATAATGAAAAACTGTTTTTT; CDR3aa: CACEGNNEKLFF
abundance: .; d_gene: .; j_gene: TRBJ1-5; v_gene: TRBV5-5; CDR3nt: TGTGCCAGCAGCTTGGGGGTGTGGGCAGGGAGGAATCAGCCCCAGCATTTT; CDR3aa: CASSLGVWAGRNQPQHF
abundance: .; d_gene: TRBD1; j_gene: TRBJ1-2; v_gene: TRBV4-3; CDR3nt: TGCGCCAGCAGCCTGGAACAGGGGGCTCAGTTCTATGGCTACACCTTC; CDR3aa: CASSLEQGAQFYGYTF
abundance: .; d_gene: .; j_gene: TRBJ1-5; v_gene: TRBV19; CDR3nt: TGTGCCAGTAGTACCAGACAGGTTGATAGCAATCAGCCCCAGCATTTT; CDR3aa: CASSTRQVDSNQPQHF
abundance: .; d_gene: .; j_gene: TRBJ1-4; v_gene: TRBV6-1; CDR3nt: TGTGCCAGCAGTGATGCAGGGGATGAAAAACTGTTTTTT; CDR3aa: CASSDAGDEKLFF
abundance: .; d_gene: TRBD1; j_gene: TRBJ2-1; v_gene: TRBV27; CDR3nt: TGTGCCAGCAGTTCCGGGACAGGGGCTGGCAATGAGCAGTTCTTC; CDR3aa: CASSSGTGAGNEQFF
abundance: .; d_gene: TRBD1; j_gene: TRBJ1-2; v_gene: TRBV5-4; CDR3nt: TGTGCCAGCAGCTTGCCTGGGTCAGGGGGCGGTGGCTACACCTTC; CDR3aa: CASSLPGSGGGGYTF
abundance: .; d_gene: TRBD1; j_gene: TRBJ2-7; v_gene: TRBV15; CDR3nt: TGTGCCACCAGCAGGAGGGACAGCTACTCCTACGAGCAGTACTTC; CDR3aa: CATSRRDSYSYEQYF
abundance: .; d_gene: TRBD2; j_gene: TRBJ2-3; v_gene: TRBV5-6; CDR3nt: TGTGCCAGCAGCCCGTCCGGTGGACTAGCGGTGGCAGATACGCAGTATTTT; CDR3aa: CASSPSGGLAVADTQYF
abundance: .; d_gene: .; j_gene: TRBJ1-3; v_gene: TRBV9; CDR3nt: TGTGCCAGCAGCAGAGAGTCCTTGGGCAACACCATATATTTT; CDR3aa: CASSRESLGNTIYF
abundance: .; d_gene: .; j_gene: TRBJ2-5; v_gene: TRBV5-6; CDR3nt: TGTGCCAGCAGCTTGGGGGTAGGGCTCGGGGAGACCCAGTACTTC; CDR3aa: CASSLGVGLGETQYF
abundance: .; d_gene: .; j_gene: TRBJ1-5; v_gene: TRBV30; CDR3nt: TGTGCCTGGGGACGACAGGTGTTAGGACCCCAGCATTTT; CDR3aa: CAWGRQVLGPQHF
abundance: .; d_gene: TRBD1; j_gene: TRBJ1-4; v_gene: TRBV5-1; CDR3nt: TGCGCCAGCAGCAGCTGGACAGGGGGAGGGGAAAAACTGTTTTTT; CDR3aa: CASSSWTGGGEKLFF